The 30 T cell receptor beta chains listed next were all sequenced from one sample in a study of cytomegalovirus exposure and HLA in healthy donors. 60 Vbeta and 13 Jbeta primers were used in PCR. Some clones are missing from TCRdb's copy, which holds only in-frame ones; the method was immunoSEQ multiplex PCR. The table has about 130,000 clones, about 80% seen once. The sample was PBMCs. The receptors were gathered from a man aged 25-40 years in good health and CMV-seropositive.

The V call is TRBV19, the J call TRBJ2-5; D may be TRBD2 (6 bases). This CDR3 is built from 19 residues. The V and J ends lost 1 base and 2 bases respectively, with 23 bases between them. Germline V gene lookup returns CDR1 LNHDA and CDR2 SQIVND (reference sequence). Here the CDR3 DNA reads TGTGCCAGTAGTATAGGCTTCTGGGTCGGGGGACCTATTCAAGAGACCCAGTACTTC. This gives the protein CASSIGFWVGGPIQETQYF.

V is TRBV4-2 and J is TRBJ2-2; TRBD1 aligns across 11 bases. After removal of 4 bases from V and 3 bases from J, the junction contained 4 bases not matched to a gene. The CDR3 totals 16 residues. Germline V gene sequence: CDR1 LGHNA, CDR2 YNFKEQ. DNA of the CDR3: TGTGCCAGCAGCCCGAGGGACAGGGGGGACACCGGGGAGCTGTTTTTT. Its protein product is CASSPRDRGDTGELFF.

The chain employs TRBV5-6 and TRBJ2-1, with TRBD1 identical over 7 bases. Trimming took 4 bases from V and 10 from J; bases not matched to a gene: 5. The CDR3 length is 12 residues. Germline V gene data show CDR1 as SGHDT and CDR2 as YYEEEE. CDR3 sequence (DNA): TGTGCCAGCAGCCCGGGGACAGCCGAGCAGTTCTTC. It yields the protein CASSPGTAEQFF.

This chain links TRBV4-1 with TRBJ1-4, with D possibly TRBD1 on 6 matching bases. V was trimmed by 0 bases and J by 7 bases, leaving 21 bases between them. The CDR3 consists of 18 residues. Germline CDR1 is MGHRA and CDR2 is YSYEKL. The CDR3 loop reads CASSQDAPGWGRGEKLFF. CDR3 bases: TGCGCCAGCAGCCAAGATGCTCCCGGATGGGGGCGCGGTGAAAAACTGTTTTTT.

V gene TRBV10-3 combines with J gene TRBJ1-2; 8 nucleotides agree with TRBD1. The CDR3 is made up of 13 amino acids. V lost 11 bases, J lost 5 bases, and 10 bases stayed unmatched. Germline CDR1 is ENHRY and CDR2 is SYGVKD. The CDR3, as DNA: TGTGCCGCGATGCCAGGGGGCGGGTATGGCTACACCTTC. Its protein is CAAMPGGGYGYTF.

This chain joins TRBV7-6 and TRBJ2-2; TRBD1 matches 8 bases. The junction had 9 bases not matched to a gene; V was cut back by 7 bases and J by 5 bases. CDR1 and CDR2 (germline): SGHVS, FNYEAQ. The CDR3 has 15 residues. The chain's CDR3 is CASTRQGPLTGELFF. CDR3 bases: TGTGCCAGCACCAGACAGGGGCCGCTTACCGGGGAGCTGTTTTTT.

The chain links TRBV10-2 to TRBJ2-7, with 8 positions matching TRBD1. This CDR3 has 15 amino acids. The V gene's germline CDR1 is WSHSY and CDR2 SAAADI. V shed 6 bases, J shed 4 bases, and the junction held 11 bases outside the gene matches. CDR3 protein: CASSDTGGPSYEQYF. CDR3 coding DNA: TGCGCCAGCAGCGATACAGGGGGACCCTCGTACGAGCAGTACTTC.

Concerning this clone: The sample carries other DNA sequences with the same CDR3. This chain links TRBV7-8 with TRBJ1-6, with 11 bases matching TRBD1. Germline V gene sequence: CDR1 SGHVS, CDR2 FQNEAQ. The CDR3 extends over 13 amino acids. Trimming took 5 bases from V and 9 from J; bases not matched to a gene: 0. The CDR3 loop is CASSGQGASPLHF. Written as DNA, the CDR3 is TGTGCCAGCAGCGGACAGGGGGCTTCACCCCTCCACTTT.

This chain joins TRBV5-1 and TRBJ1-1; perhaps TRBD1 as D (6 bases). There are 14 residues in the CDR3. V lost 4 bases to trimming and J lost 3 bases, with 13 bases between them. The germline gives CDR1 SGHRS, CDR2 YFSETQ. The CDR3 here is CASSRGQPYTEAFF. DNA of the CDR3: TGCGCCAGCAGCCGCGGACAGCCCTACACTGAAGCTTTCTTT.

This clone has a handful of counts. This chain connects TRBV9 to TRBJ1-1, with TRBD1 matching 7 bases. The trim removed 0 bases at V and 7 bases at J, leaving 9 bases unmatched. The CDR3 has 15 amino acids. CDR1 SGDLS and CDR2 YYNGEE come from the germline V gene. The CDR3 DNA sequence: TGTGCCAGCAGCGTAGAGGACAGGTATGGACATGAAGCTTTCTTT. Its protein product is CASSVEDRYGHEAFF. Supplemented by reference TRBV9 and TRBJ1-1, the full variable domain reads DSGVTQTPKHLITATGQRVTLRCSPRSGDLSVYWYQQSLDQGLQFLIQYYNGEERAKGNILERFSAQQFPDLHSELNLSSLELGDSALYFCASSVEDRYGHEAFFGQGTRLTVV.

The chain couples TRBV2 to TRBJ1-1; 8 nucleotides align to TRBD1. In germline, CDR1 is SNHLY, CDR2 FYNNEI. The CDR3 covers 15 residues. Trimming took 4 bases from V and 2 from J; bases not matched to a gene: 6. The CDR3 DNA reads as TGTGCCAGCAGTGGGACAGGGTATGTAAACACTGAAGCTTTCTTT. This codes for CASSGTGYVNTEAFF. Full variable domain (rest looked up from reference TRBV2 and TRBJ1-1): EPEVTQTPSHQVTQMGQEVILRCVPISNHLYFYWYRQILGQKVEFLVSFYNNEISEKSEIFDDQFSVERPDGSNFTLKIRSTKLEDSAMYFCASSGTGYVNTEAFFGQGTRLTVV.

V gene TRBV27 combines with J gene TRBJ2-1, with 7 bases aligning to TRBD2. This CDR3 contains 17 residues. Germline V gives CDR1 MNHEY, CDR2 SMNVEV (reference sequence). Trimming removed 3 bases from V and 0 bases from J; junction bases left unmatched: 8. The CDR3 nucleotides read TGTGCCAGCAGTTTTCTCGGGGGAGGGAGCTCCTACAATGAGCAGTTCTTC. Translated: CASSFLGGGSSYNEQFF.

This clone appeared a single time. This rearrangement joins TRBV6-5 to TRBJ1-3; 7 bases align to TRBD1. The trim removed 4 bases at V and 2 bases at J, leaving 5 bases unmatched. The germline gives CDR1 MNHEY, CDR2 SVGAGI. This CDR3 spans 15 amino acids. The CDR3 spells CASSSRGTAGNTIYF. The CDR3, as DNA: TGTGCCAGCAGTTCCCGGGGGACAGCTGGAAACACCATATATTTT.

The gene calls are TRBV10-3 and TRBJ1-6; D gene uncertain. Germline values: CDR1 ENHRY, CDR2 SYGVKD. This CDR3 has 13 residues. V gave up 11 bases and J gave up 14 bases, with 22 bases separating them. The CDR3 DNA follows: TGTGCCGTCTCTAATCCGGGGATCTTGGCCCTCCACTTT. It translates to CAVSNPGILALHF.

There are a few counts of this clone. V gene TRBV19 combines with J gene TRBJ1-2, with a tentative D call TRBD1 (6 bases). There are 14 residues in the CDR3. Germline CDR1 LNHDA, CDR2 SQIVND (reference sequence). The germline V and J ends were trimmed by 10 bases and 0 bases, with 15 bases remaining between them. The CDR3 reads CATLKGTSNYGYTF. The DNA for the CDR3 is TGTGCCACCCTCAAGGGGACATCTAACTATGGCTACACCTTC.

In its sample, this clone was seen once. This chain connects TRBV7-9 to TRBJ1-4, with D unclear. The CDR3 contains 14 residues. Trimming took 5 bases from V and 8 from J, leaving 15 bases between them. CDR1 is SEHNR and CDR2 is FQNEAQ in the germline V gene (reference sequence). CDR3 sequence (DNA): TGTGCCAGCAGCCCACCGGGGTTTAGGGAAAAACTGTTTTTT. Translating it yields CASSPPGFREKLFF. Full variable domain (rest looked up from reference TRBV7-9 and TRBJ1-4): DTGVSQNPRHKITKRGQNVTFRCDPISEHNRLYWYRQTLGQGPEFLTYFQNEAQLEKSRLLSDRFSAERPKGSFSTLEIQRTEQGDSAMYLCASSPPGFREKLFFGSGTQLSVL.

There are a few counts of this clone. The genes are TRBV19 and TRBJ1-6; D possibly corresponds to TRBD1 (6 bases). CDR3 length equals 15 residues. V was shortened by 8 bases and J by 10 bases, with 21 bases between the two germline ends. The germline CDR1 and CDR2 sequences are LNHDA and SQIVND (reference sequence). In nucleotides, the CDR3 is TGTGCCAGTGCTCCCCAACCTGGGGGCGGATCACCCCTCCACTTT. Residues: CASAPQPGGGSPLHF.

This chain joins TRBV20-1 and TRBJ2-1; no clear D gene. The CDR3 has 10 residues. Germline V gene sequence: CDR1 DFQATT, CDR2 SNEGSKA (reference sequence). V was shortened by 6 bases and J by 10 bases, with 10 bases between the two germline ends. CDR3 in amino acids: CSATSGEQFF. In DNA form, the CDR3 reads TGCAGTGCAACCTCAGGAGAGCAGTTCTTC.

This clone appeared a few times. The junction departs from the called germline gene at one end, perhaps through a read error. The V call is TRBV29-1, the J call TRBJ2-3; D may be TRBD2 (6 bases). CDR1 and CDR2 (germline): SQVTM, ANQGSEA. The CDR3 runs to 15 residues. The CDR3 is CSVRLVFEGSGRLGF. The CDR3 DNA reads as TGCAGCGTGCGTCTTGTTTTCGAGGGTAGCGGCCGCCTGGGTTTT.

This clone occurred a few times. The J gene is TRBJ2-5, the V gene TRBV7-8; the match to TRBD2 covers 10 bases. Trimming at V came to 5 bases and at J to 5 bases, leaving 8 bases not matched to a gene. This CDR3 has 15 amino acids. Germline CDR1 reads SGHVS; CDR2 reads FQNEAQ. The CDR3 nucleotides are TGTGCCAGCAGCCCCGAAGCGGGGGGGCAGGAGACCCAGTACTTC. This gives the protein CASSPEAGGQETQYF.

The chain combines TRBV7-6 with TRBJ2-1; TRBD1 matches at 8 bases. CDR1 and CDR2 (germline): SGHVS, FNYEAQ. This CDR3 contains 14 residues. The V and J ends lost 5 bases and 4 bases, in that order; junction bases with no gene match: 4. This chain's CDR3 is CASSARTGYNEQFF. CDR3 sequence (DNA): TGTGCCAGCAGCGCGAGGACAGGGTACAATGAGCAGTTCTTC.

This clone showed up just a few times. This chain connects TRBV2 to TRBJ2-7; D perhaps matches TRBD2 (6 bases). V was shortened by 4 bases and J by 8 bases, with 12 bases between the two germline ends. The CDR3 extends over 12 amino acids. CDR1 is SNHLY and CDR2 is FYNNEI in the germline V gene. In DNA form, the CDR3 reads TGTGCCAGCAGTGTAGAAGGAGGGAAGCAGTACTTC. The encoded protein is CASSVEGGKQYF.

This clone was found once. The chain recombines TRBV2 with TRBJ2-7; the D gene is possibly TRBD1 (6 bases). The CDR3 sequence is 14 residues long. The V gene lost 3 bases and the J gene lost 2 bases, with 11 bases spanning the gap. Germline V gene sequence: CDR1 SNHLY, CDR2 FYNNEI. The CDR3 loop is CASSEGTLPYEQYF. The CDR3 region has the DNA TGTGCCAGCAGTGAGGGGACACTACCCTACGAGCAGTACTTC. The full variable domain, rest sourced from reference TRBV2 and TRBJ2-7, is EPEVTQTPSHQVTQMGQEVILRCVPISNHLYFYWYRQILGQKVEFLVSFYNNEISEKSEIFDDQFSVERPDGSNFTLKIRSTKLEDSAMYFCASSEGTLPYEQYFGPGTRLTVT.

The chain combines TRBV4-1 with TRBJ2-3, with 11 positions matching TRBD2. Germline-derived CDR1 and CDR2 are MGHRA and YSYEKL. J was trimmed by 1 base and V by 0 bases; bases with no gene match: 15. CDR3 size: 21 residues. CDR3 nucleotides: TGCGCCAGCAGCCAAGATTTGGTAGCGGGGGGGCCCCTTGCGGGCACAGATACGCAGTATTTT. Encoded protein: CASSQDLVAGGPLAGTDTQYF.

The V gene is TRBV6-1, the J gene TRBJ1-1; D is perhaps TRBD1 (5 bases). CDR1 MNHNS and CDR2 SASEGT come from the germline V gene. Trimming took off 1 base at V and 0 bases at J, with 9 bases between the two ends. CDR3 length: 15 amino acids. The CDR3 sequence is CASSEDPGVNTEAFF. CDR3 coding DNA: TGTGCCAGCAGTGAAGACCCGGGGGTGAACACTGAAGCTTTCTTT.

Only a few counts were recorded for this clone. CDR3 protein: CATRTGHPYEQYF. CDR3 nucleotide sequence: TGTGCCACCAGGACAGGGCATCCCTACGAGCAGTACTTC. The V gene is TRBV6-6, the J gene TRBJ2-7; 8 bases align to TRBD1. The germline V gene encodes CDR1 MNHNY and CDR2 SVGAGI (reference sequence). This CDR3 contains 13 residues. Trimming cost V 10 bases and J 2 bases; bases outside gene matches: 7.

V usage is TRBV6-1 and J usage is TRBJ1-2, with D possibly being TRBD1 (6 bases). The germline V gene has CDR1 MNHNS and CDR2 SASEGT. Trimming removed 6 bases from V and 7 bases from J, with 18 bases in between. The CDR3 extends over 14 amino acids. CDR3 nucleotide sequence: TGTGCCAGCAGCCCCTCTCAGGGGTCGGGTGGCTACACCTTC. It codes for CASSPSQGSGGYTF.

About this clone itself: The sample holds other DNA sequences that translate to the same CDR3. This chain connects TRBV2 to TRBJ1-3, with D maybe TRBD1 (5 bases). V was trimmed by 5 bases and J by 0 bases, leaving 8 bases between them. The CDR3 spans 14 residues. Looked up from germline, CDR1 is SNHLY and CDR2 is FYNNEI. CDR3 sequence: CASSPGGSGNTIYF. As DNA, the CDR3 is TGTGCCAGCAGTCCCGGGGGCTCTGGAAACACCATATATTTT.

In this sample, this clone turned up a few times. CDR3 sequence (DNA): TGTGCCAGCAGCTCCGGTGCTAGCAACAATGAGCAGTTCTTC. Translated: CASSSGASNNEQFF. The chain recombines TRBV5-4 with TRBJ2-1; tentatively, D is TRBD2 (5 bases). The CDR3 sequence is 14 residues long. V lost 3 bases and J 5 bases, leaving 12 bases between the germline ends. Looked up from germline, CDR1 is SGHNT and CDR2 is YYREEE (reference sequence).

The chain is built from TRBV11-1 and TRBJ2-1; D call uncertain. Trimming shortened V by 3 bases and J by 7 bases, and 7 bases separated the two germline ends. Germline loops: CDR1 SGHAT, CDR2 FQDESV (reference sequence). This CDR3 contains 12 residues. The CDR3 spells CASSFYGNEQFF. CDR3 DNA sequence: TGTGCCAGCAGCTTTTACGGGAATGAGCAGTTCTTC.